This TCR beta chain appears in the sequencing data of a study of blood T cell repertoires in COVID-19. Sequencing used immunoSEQ multiplex PCR; TCRdb keeps in-frame clones, though not all of them. The table records under 250,000 clones, around 90% of them present only once. Sequenced input: PBMCs or T cells enriched from blood (not recorded which). The sequence derives from a woman in her thirties or forties who had been exposed to COVID-19.

The CDR3 sequence is CASSEFGRGNTGELFF. The CDR3 bases are TGTGCCAGCAGTGAATTTGGCAGGGGAAACACCGGGGAGCTGTTTTTT. The genes are TRBV6-1 and TRBJ2-2, with D possibly matching TRBD1 (6 bases). In germline, CDR1 is MNHNS, CDR2 SASEGT. Trimming pared 2 bases from V and 2 bases from J, leaving 12 bases between. The CDR3 extends over 16 amino acids.